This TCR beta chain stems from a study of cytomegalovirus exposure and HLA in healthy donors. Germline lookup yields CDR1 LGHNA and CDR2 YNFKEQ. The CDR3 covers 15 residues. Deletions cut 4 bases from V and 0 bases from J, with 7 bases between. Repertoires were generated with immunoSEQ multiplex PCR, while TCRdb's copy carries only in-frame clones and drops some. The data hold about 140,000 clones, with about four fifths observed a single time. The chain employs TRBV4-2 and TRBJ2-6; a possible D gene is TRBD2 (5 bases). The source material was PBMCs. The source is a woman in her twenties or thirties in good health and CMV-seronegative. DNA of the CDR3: TGTGCCAGCAGCCCCGGGATCTCTGGGGCCAACGTCCTGACTTTC. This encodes CASSPGISGANVLTF.